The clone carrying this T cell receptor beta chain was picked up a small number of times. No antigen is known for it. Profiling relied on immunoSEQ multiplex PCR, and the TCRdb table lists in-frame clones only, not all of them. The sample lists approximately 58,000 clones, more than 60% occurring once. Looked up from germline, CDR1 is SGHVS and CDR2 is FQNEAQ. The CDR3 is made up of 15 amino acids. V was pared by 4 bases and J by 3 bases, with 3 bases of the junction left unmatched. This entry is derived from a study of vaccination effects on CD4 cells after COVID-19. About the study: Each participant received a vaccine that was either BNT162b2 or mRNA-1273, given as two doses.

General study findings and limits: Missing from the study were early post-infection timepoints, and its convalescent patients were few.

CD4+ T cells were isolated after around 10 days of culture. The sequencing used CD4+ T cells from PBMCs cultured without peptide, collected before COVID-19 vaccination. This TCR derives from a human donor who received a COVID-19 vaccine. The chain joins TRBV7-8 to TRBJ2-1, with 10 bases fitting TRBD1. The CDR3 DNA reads TGTGCCAGCAGCTCCGGGACAGGGGTCTACAATGAGCAGTTCTTC. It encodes CASSSGTGVYNEQFF.